This record covers a single T cell receptor beta chain. Its specificity is unknown. A read error may account for a junction end that differs from germline. Germline V gene sequence: CDR1 DFQATT, CDR2 SNEGSKA (reference sequence). The CDR3 consists of 13 residues. The sample originates from a study of molecular identifiers for immune sequencing clone quantification. Whole-study results and caveats: Underestimation of highly expanded clone sizes could arise where identical TCR molecules share a barcode. Whereas naive cells kept under 1% of molecules in clones above 20 RNA copies, such clones held over 98% in effectors.

Naive CD8 T cell sorting was performed on the CD8+CD4-CCR7+CD45RA+ phenotype. TCRdb analysed the PCR reads with MiXCR anew, one entry per CDR3 protein. The sample carries around 70,000 distinct CDR3 sequences, under 20% recorded once. This clonotype was sampled from a human donor in good health. Some libraries in this study had Jurkat cell RNA spiked in. Sequenced sample: naive CD8+ T cells from blood, with Jurkat cell RNA spiked in. Subset indicated: FACS-sorted CD8+CD4-CCR7+CD45RA+ naive T cells. The chain is built from TRBV20-1 and TRBJ2-3, with D unclear. The CDR3 region has the DNA TGCGGTGCTAGACCGCTAAGCACAGATACGCAGTATTTT. It is translated as CGARPLSTDTQYF.